Following are 5 T cell receptor beta chains from one sample sequenced in a study of shared T cell receptors in the human thymus. Produced via immunoSEQ multiplex PCR; TCRdb's table is partial and in-frame only. Here the sample spans some 700,000 clones, 70% to 90% being singletons. This sample also appeared in a second study, on human thymus T cells.

Sequencing was done on a sample of thymocytes. The receptors shown here come from a girl in the first two years of life with a congenital heart defect.

The chain recombines TRBV7-2 with TRBJ2-7; 8 positions match TRBD1. The CDR3 length is 16 residues. CDR1 SGHTA and CDR2 FQGNSA come from the germline V gene. J lost 5 bases, V lost 3 bases, and 12 bases had no gene match. The CDR3 reads CASSLQFRTGRNEQYF. As DNA, the CDR3 is TGTGCCAGCAGCTTGCAATTCAGGACAGGGAGGAACGAGCAGTACTTC.

The rearrangement uses TRBV7-9 and TRBJ1-5; D might be TRBD1 (5 bases). V was shortened by 3 bases and J by 0 bases, with 12 bases between the two germline ends. Germline lookup yields CDR1 SEHNR and CDR2 FQNEAQ (reference sequence). CDR3 length equals 16 residues. The CDR3 protein is CASSFWSTDSNQPQHF. In DNA, the CDR3 is TGTGCCAGCAGCTTTTGGTCGACAGATAGCAATCAGCCCCAGCATTTT.

This clone appeared a single time. The V gene is TRBV6-1, the J gene TRBJ1-2; possible D gene TRBD1, 6 bases. From germline, CDR1 is MNHNS and CDR2 SASEGT. The CDR3 loop spans 14 amino acids. Trimming took 1 base from V and 3 from J, leaving 9 bases between them. The CDR3 protein is CASSEDNRDYGYTF. The CDR3 region has the DNA TGTGCCAGCAGTGAAGACAACAGGGACTATGGCTACACCTTC.

This clone was seen a few times. This chain connects TRBV11-3 to TRBJ2-3; maybe TRBD1 (5 bases). The CDR3 length is 16 residues. Germline CDR1 is SGHNT and CDR2 is YENEEA. V lost 2 bases and J 5 bases, leaving 17 bases between the germline ends. CDR3 amino acids: CASSLNTGQGKDTQYF. CDR3 bases: TGTGCCAGCAGCTTAAACACAGGTCAGGGCAAAGATACGCAGTATTTT.

Here the CDR3 reads CASSQGLAGEHNEQFF. CDR3 DNA sequence: TGCGCCAGCAGCCAAGGACTAGCGGGGGAGCACAATGAGCAGTTCTTC. The V and J genes are TRBV4-1 and TRBJ2-1; 12 bases match TRBD2. Germline V lookup: CDR1 MGHRA, CDR2 YSYEKL. V lost 1 base to trimming and J lost 5 bases; unmatched junction nucleotides: 3. The CDR3 consists of 16 residues.